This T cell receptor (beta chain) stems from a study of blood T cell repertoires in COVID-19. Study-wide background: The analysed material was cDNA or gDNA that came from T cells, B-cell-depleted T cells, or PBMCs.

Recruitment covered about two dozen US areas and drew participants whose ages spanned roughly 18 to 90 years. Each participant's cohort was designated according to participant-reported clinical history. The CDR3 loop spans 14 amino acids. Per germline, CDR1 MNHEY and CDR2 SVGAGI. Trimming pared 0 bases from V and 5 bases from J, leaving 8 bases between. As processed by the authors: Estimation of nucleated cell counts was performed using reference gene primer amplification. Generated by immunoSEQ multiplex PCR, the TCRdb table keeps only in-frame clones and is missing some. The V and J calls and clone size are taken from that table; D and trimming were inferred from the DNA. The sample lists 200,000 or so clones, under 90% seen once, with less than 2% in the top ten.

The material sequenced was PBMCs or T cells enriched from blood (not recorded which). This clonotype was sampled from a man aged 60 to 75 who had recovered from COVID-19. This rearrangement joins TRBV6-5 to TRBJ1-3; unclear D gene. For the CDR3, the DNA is TGTGCCAGCAGTTACTCGGCGGGGAGAAACACCATATATTTT. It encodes CASSYSAGRNTIYF.